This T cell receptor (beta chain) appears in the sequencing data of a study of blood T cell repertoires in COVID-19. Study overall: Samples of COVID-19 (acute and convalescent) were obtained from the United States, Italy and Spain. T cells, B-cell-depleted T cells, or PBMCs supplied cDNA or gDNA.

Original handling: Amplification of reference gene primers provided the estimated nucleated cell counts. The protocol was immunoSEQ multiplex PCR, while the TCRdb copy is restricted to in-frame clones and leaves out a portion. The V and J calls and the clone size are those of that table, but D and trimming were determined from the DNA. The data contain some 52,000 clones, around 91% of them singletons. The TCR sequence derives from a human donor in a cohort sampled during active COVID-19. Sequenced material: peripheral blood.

The chain's CDR3 is CATSSAWVTGGISYEQYF. The CDR3 bases are TGTGCCACCAGCAGTGCTTGGGTGACAGGGGGCATCTCCTACGAGCAGTACTTC. The chain joins TRBV15 to TRBJ2-7; 10 bases agree with TRBD1. In germline, CDR1 is LNHNV, CDR2 YYDKDF (reference sequence). The ends lost 3 bases at V and 0 bases at J; junction bases unmatched: 11. The CDR3 has 18 residues.